This T cell receptor beta chain appears in the sequencing data of a study of T cell clonotyping in hematopoietic cell transplantation. Findings and caveats of the study: Recipient TCR diversity dropped after transplant; expanded clonotypes rose from day 30 to 180. At the given depth, recipient repertoires were over 95% de novo clonotypes. Without cell sorting, CD4 versus CD8 contributions remain unresolved.

The method was immunoSEQ multiplex PCR; TCRdb's version includes in-frame clones alone and lacks a portion of them. Of around 15,000 clones listed, more than 60% were seen once; the top ten hold around 11%. The germline gives CDR1 SGHDT, CDR2 YYEEEE. There are 14 residues in the CDR3. The V and J ends lost 3 bases and 0 bases respectively, with 9 bases between them. As concerns this clone: Its antigen is not identified.

Sequenced here: PBMCs, sampled 30 days after allogeneic stem cell transplant. The receptor was isolated from a male patient in his fifties who had an allogeneic stem cell transplant from an unrelated donor, so T cells may come from the graft donor. Some clones in this sample may be carry-over from other donors' samples. The chain joins TRBV5-6 to TRBJ2-5; weak D call: TRBD1 (6 bases). CDR3 sequence (DNA): TGTGCCAGCAGCTCGGACAGCAACCAAGAGACCCAGTACTTC. As protein: CASSSDSNQETQYF. The complete variable domain, with remaining parts taken from reference TRBV5-6 and TRBJ2-5, reads DAGVTQSPTHLIKTRGQQVTLRCSPKSGHDTVSWYQQALGQGPQFIFQYYEEEERQRGNFPDRFSGHQFPNYSSELNVNALLLGDSALYLCASSSDSNQETQYFGPGTRLLVL.